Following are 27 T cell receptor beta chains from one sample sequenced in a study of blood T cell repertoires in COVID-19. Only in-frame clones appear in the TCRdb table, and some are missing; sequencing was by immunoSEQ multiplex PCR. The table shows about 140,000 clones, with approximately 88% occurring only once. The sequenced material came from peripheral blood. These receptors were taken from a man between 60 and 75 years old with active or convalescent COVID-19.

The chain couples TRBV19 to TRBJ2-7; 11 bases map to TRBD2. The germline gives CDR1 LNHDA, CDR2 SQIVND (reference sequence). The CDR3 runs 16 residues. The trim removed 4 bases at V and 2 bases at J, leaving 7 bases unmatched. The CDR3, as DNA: TGTGCCAGTAGTACCGTTCTAGCGGGAGGTACCTACGAGCAGTACTTC. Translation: CASSTVLAGGTYEQYF.

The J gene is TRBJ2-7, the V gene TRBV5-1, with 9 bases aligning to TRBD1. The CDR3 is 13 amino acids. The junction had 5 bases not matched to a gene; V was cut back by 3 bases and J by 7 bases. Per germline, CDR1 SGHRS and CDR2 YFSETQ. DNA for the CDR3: TGCGCCAGCAGCTCGAGGACAGGGGATGAGCAGTACTTC. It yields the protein CASSSRTGDEQYF.

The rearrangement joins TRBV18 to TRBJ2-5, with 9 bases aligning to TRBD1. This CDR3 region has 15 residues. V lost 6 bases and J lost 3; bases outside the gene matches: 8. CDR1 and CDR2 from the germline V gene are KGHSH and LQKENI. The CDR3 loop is CASSQRDRVKETQYF. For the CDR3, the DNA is TGTGCCAGCTCGCAACGGGACAGGGTAAAAGAGACCCAGTACTTC. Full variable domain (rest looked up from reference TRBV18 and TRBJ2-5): NAGVMQNPRHLVRRRGQEARLRCSPMKGHSHVYWYRQLPEEGLKFMVYLQKENIIDESGMPKERFSAEFPKEGPSILRIQQVVRGDSAAYFCASSQRDRVKETQYFGPGTRLLVL.

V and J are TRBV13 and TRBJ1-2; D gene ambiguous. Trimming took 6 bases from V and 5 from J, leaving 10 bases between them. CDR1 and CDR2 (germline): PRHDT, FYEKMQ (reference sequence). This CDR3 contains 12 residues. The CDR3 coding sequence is TGTGCCAGCAGACGGGGTGGGTATGGCTACACCTTC. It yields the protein CASRRGGYGYTF.

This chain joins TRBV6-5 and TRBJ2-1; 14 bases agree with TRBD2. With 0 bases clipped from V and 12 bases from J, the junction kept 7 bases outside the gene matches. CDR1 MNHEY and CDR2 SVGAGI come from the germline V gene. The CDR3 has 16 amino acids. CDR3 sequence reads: CASSYSTSGRALGQFF. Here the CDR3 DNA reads TGTGCCAGCAGTTACTCGACTAGCGGGAGGGCACTGGGGCAGTTCTTC.

The CDR3 reads CASSKGTGGSYEQYF. CDR3 nucleotides: TGTGCCAGCAGCAAAGGGACAGGGGGCTCCTACGAGCAGTACTTC. This chain joins TRBV9 and TRBJ2-7, with 11 positions matching TRBD1. The germline V gene has CDR1 SGDLS and CDR2 YYNGEE. CDR3 length: 15 residues. V lost 4 bases to trimming and J lost 0 bases; unmatched junction nucleotides: 3.

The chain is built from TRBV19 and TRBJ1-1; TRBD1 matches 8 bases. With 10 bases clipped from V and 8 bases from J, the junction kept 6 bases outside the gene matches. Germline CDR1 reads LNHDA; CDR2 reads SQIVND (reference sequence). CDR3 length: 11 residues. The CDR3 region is CATNTGGEAFF. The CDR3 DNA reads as TGTGCCACTAATACAGGGGGGGAAGCTTTCTTT.

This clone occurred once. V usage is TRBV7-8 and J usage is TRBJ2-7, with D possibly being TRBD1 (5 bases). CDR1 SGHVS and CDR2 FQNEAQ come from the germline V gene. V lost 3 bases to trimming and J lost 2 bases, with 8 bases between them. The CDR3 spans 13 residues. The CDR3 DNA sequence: TGTGCCAGCAGCTTGGTACAGGCCTACGAGCAGTACTTC. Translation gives CASSLVQAYEQYF.

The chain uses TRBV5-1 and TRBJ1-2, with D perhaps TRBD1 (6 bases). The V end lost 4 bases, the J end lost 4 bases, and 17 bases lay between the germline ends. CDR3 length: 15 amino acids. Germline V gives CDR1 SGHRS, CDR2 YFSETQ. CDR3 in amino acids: CASSPGQGTGYGYTF. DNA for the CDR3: TGCGCCAGCAGCCCGGGTCAGGGGACGGGCTATGGCTACACCTTC.

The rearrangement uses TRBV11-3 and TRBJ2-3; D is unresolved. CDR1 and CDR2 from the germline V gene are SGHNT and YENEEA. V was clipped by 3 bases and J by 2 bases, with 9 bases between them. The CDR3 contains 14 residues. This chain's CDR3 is CASSFSPTTDTQYF. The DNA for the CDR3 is TGTGCCAGCAGCTTTAGCCCTACCACAGATACGCAGTATTTT.

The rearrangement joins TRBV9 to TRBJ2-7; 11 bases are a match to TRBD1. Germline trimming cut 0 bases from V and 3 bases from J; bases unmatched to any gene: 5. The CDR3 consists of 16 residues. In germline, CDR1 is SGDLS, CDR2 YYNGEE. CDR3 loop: CASSVAPGTGGYEQYF. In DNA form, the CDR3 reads TGTGCCAGCAGCGTAGCCCCCGGGACAGGGGGCTACGAGCAGTACTTC.

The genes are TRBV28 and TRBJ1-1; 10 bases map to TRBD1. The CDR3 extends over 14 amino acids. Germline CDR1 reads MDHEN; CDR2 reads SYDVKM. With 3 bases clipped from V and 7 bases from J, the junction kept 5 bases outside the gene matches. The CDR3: CASSFRDRGIEAFF. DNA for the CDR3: TGTGCCAGCAGTTTCCGGGACAGGGGAATTGAAGCTTTCTTT.

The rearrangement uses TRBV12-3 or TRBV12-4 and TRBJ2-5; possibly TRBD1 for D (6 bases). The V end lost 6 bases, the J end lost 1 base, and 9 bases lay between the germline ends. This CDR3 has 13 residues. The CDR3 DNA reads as TGTGCCAGCAGACAAGGGGGCCAAGAGACCCAGTACTTC. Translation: CASRQGGQETQYF.

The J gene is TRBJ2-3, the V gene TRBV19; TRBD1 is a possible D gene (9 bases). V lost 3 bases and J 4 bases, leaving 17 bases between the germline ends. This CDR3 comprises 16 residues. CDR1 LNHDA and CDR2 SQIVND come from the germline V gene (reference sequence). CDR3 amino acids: CASSISGTGPADTQYF. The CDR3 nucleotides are TGTGCCAGTAGTATTAGCGGGACAGGGCCCGCAGATACGCAGTATTTT.

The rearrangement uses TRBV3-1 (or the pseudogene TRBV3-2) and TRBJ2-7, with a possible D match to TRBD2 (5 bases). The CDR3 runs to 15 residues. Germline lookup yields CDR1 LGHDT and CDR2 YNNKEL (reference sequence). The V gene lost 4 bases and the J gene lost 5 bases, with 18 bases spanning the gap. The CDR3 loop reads CASSPHRGFEDEQYF. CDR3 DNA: TGTGCCAGCAGCCCACACCGAGGGTTCGAGGACGAGCAGTACTTC.

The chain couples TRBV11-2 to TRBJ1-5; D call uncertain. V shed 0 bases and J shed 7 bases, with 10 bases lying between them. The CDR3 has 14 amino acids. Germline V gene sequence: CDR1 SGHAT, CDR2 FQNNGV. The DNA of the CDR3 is TGTGCCAGCAGCTTAGAGGGCAGTATCCAGCCCCAGCATTTT. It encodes CASSLEGSIQPQHF.

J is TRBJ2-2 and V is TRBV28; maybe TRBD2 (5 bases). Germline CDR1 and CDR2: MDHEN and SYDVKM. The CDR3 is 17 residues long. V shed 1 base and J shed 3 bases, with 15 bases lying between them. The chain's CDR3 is CASSLFPIGLDTGELFF. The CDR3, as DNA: TGTGCCAGCAGTTTATTCCCTATCGGACTCGACACCGGGGAGCTGTTTTTT.

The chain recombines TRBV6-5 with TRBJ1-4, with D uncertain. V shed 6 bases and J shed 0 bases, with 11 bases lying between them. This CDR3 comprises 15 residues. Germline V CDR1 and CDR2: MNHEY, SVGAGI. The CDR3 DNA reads TGTGCCAGCAGGCGGAGGGAGGCAACTAATGAAAAACTGTTTTTT. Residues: CASRRREATNEKLFF.

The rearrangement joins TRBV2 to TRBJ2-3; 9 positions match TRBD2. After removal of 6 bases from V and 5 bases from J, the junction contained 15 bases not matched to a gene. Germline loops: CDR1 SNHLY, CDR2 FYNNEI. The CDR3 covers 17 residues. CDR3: CASREGASGIWVDTQYF. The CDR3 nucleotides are TGTGCCAGCAGGGAGGGGGCTAGCGGGATTTGGGTAGATACGCAGTATTTT.

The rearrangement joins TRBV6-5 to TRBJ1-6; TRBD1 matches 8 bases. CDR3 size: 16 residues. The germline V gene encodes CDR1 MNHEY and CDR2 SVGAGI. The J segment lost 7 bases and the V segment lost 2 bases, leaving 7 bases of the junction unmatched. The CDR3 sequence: CASSYQGAMLNSPLHF. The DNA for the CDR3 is TGTGCCAGCAGTTACCAGGGGGCCATGCTAAATTCACCCCTCCACTTT.

CDR3 protein: CASSRGTGPYNEQFF. The CDR3 coding sequence is TGCGCCAGCAGCCGGGGGACAGGGCCTTACAATGAGCAGTTCTTC. The chain has TRBV5-1 and TRBJ2-1; 9 bases agree with TRBD1. Germline V lookup: CDR1 SGHRS, CDR2 YFSETQ. V was clipped by 4 bases and J by 4 bases; unmatched bases: 6. The CDR3 is 15 amino acids.

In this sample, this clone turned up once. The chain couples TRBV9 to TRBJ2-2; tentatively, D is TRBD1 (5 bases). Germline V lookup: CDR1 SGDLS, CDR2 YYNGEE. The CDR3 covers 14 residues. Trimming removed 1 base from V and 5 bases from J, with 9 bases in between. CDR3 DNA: TGTGCCAGCAGCGTATTATCAGGGACCGGGGAGCTGTTTTTT. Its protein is CASSVLSGTGELFF.

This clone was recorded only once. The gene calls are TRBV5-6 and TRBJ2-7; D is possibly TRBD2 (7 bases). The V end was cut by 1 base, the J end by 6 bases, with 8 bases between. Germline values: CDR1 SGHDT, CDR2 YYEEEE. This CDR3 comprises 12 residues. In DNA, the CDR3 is TGTGCCAGCAGCTTGAGGGGGGGCGAGCAGTACTTC. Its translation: CASSLRGGEQYF.

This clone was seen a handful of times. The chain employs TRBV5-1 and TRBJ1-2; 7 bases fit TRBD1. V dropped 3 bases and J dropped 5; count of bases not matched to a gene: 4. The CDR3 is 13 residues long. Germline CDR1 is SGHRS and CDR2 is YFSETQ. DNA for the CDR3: TGCGCCAGCAGCTCAGGGGGAGGTTATGGCTACACCTTC. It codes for CASSSGGGYGYTF.

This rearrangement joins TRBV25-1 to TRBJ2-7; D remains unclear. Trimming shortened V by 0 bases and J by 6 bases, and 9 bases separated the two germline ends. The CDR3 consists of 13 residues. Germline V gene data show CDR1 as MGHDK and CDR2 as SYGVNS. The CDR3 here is CASSEYVASEQYF. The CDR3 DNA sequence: TGTGCCAGCAGTGAATATGTAGCTTCCGAGCAGTACTTC.

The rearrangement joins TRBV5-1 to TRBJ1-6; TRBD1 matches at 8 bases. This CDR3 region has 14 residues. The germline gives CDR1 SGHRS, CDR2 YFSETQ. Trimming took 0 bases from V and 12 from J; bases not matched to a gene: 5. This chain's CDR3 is CASSLGQGAIPLHF. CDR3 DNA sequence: TGCGCCAGCAGCTTGGGTCAGGGGGCCATACCCCTCCACTTT.

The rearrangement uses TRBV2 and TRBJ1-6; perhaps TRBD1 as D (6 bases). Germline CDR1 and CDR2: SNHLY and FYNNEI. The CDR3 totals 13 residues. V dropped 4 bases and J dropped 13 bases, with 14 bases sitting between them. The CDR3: CASSGQGPWPLHF. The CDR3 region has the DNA TGTGCCAGCAGTGGGCAGGGGCCCTGGCCCCTCCACTTT.